The present entry profiles one TCR beta chain with its context. Its antigen is not known. PCR primers comprised 60 Vbeta and 13 Jbeta primers. TCRdb's table, derived via immunoSEQ multiplex PCR, lists solely in-frame clones and lacks some. Of about 130,000 clones listed, around four fifths are singletons. This sample was taken from a study of cytomegalovirus exposure and HLA in healthy donors. Study information: Caucasian-associated ancestry cluster membership applied to about four fifths of approximately 400 genotyped donors.

V lost 0 bases, J lost 6 bases, and 20 bases lay in between. The CDR3 totals 17 residues. The germline gives CDR1 LNHNV, CDR2 YYDKDF (reference sequence). Study-level points and caveats: Across donors, sequencing depth was assumed by presence/absence analyses to be roughly uniform. Later analysis identified over 15,000 TCR beta sequences associated with HLA alleles, using a false discovery rate threshold of 0.05.

Sequenced sample: PBMCs. The clonotype was recovered from a man under 40 in good health and CMV-seropositive. The chain carries TRBV15 and TRBJ1-1; D unresolved. CDR3 sequence reads: CATSRDRGFISEAEAFF. The CDR3 nucleotides are TGTGCCACCAGCAGAGATCGGGGTTTTATCAGCGAGGCTGAAGCTTTCTTT.